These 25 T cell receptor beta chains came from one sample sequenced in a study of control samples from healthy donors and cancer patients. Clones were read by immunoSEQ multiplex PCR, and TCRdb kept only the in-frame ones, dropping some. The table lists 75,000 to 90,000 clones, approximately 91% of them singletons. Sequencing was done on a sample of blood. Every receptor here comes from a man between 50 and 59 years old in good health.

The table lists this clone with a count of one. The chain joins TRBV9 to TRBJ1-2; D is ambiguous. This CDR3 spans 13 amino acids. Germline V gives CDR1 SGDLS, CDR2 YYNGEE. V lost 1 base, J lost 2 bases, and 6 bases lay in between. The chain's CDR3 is CASSVTGNYGYTF. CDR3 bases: TGTGCCAGCAGCGTAACGGGAAACTATGGCTACACCTTC.

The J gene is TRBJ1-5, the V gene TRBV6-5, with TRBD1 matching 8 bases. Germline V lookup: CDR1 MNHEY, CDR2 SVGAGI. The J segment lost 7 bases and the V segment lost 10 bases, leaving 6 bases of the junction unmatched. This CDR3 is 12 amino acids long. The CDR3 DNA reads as TGTGCCATCCAGGGGGCACAGCAGCCCCAGCATTTT. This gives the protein CAIQGAQQPQHF.

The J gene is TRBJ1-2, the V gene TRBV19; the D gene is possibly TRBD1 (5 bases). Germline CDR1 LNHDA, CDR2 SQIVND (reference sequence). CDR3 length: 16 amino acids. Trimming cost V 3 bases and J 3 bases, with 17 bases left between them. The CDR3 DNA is TGTGCCAGTAGTATGGGGCAGGGAAAGGATTACTATGGCTACACCTTC. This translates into CASSMGQGKDYYGYTF. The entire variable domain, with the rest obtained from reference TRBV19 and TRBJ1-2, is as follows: DGGITQSPKYLFRKEGQNVTLSCEQNLNHDAMYWYRQDPGQGLRLIYYSQIVNDFQKGDIAEGYSVSREKKESFPLTVTSAQKNPTAFYLCASSMGQGKDYYGYTFGSGTRLTVV.

CDR3 coding DNA: TGTGCCAGTAGTATTGTTGCGGGTAATCAGCCCCAGCATTTT. This gives the protein CASSIVAGNQPQHF. This sequence joins TRBV19 and TRBJ1-5, with D uncertain. V lost 3 bases, J lost 4 bases, and 10 bases lay in between. The CDR3 sequence is 14 residues long. Germline values: CDR1 LNHDA, CDR2 SQIVND (reference sequence).

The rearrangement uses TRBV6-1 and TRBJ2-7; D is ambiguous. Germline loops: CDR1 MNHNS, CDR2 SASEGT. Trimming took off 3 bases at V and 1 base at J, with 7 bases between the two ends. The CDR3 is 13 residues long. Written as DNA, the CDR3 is TGTGCCAGCAGTGAGAGGAGTTCCTACGAGCAGTACTTC. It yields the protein CASSERSSYEQYF.

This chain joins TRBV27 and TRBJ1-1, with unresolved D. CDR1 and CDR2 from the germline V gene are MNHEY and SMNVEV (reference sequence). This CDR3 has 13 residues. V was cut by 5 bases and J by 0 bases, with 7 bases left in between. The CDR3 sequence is CASSQSVNTEAFF. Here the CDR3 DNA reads TGTGCCAGCAGTCAGAGCGTGAACACTGAAGCTTTCTTT.

The CDR3 DNA follows: TGTGCCAGCAGCCAAGGATACAGACTAGCGGGGGGGCCAGATACGCAGTATTTT. It translates to CASSQGYRLAGGPDTQYF. J is TRBJ2-3 and V is TRBV3-1 (or the pseudogene TRBV3-2); 14 positions agree with TRBD2. V dropped 1 base and J dropped 4; count of bases not matched to a gene: 7. CDR1 LGHDT and CDR2 YNNKEL come from the germline V gene (reference sequence). The CDR3 runs to 18 residues.

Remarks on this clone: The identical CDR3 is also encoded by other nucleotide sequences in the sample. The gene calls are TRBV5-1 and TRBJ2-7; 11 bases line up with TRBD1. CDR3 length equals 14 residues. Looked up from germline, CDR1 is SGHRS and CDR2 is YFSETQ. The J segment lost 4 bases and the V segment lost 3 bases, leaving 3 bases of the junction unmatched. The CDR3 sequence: CASSSGQGAYEQYF. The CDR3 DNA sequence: TGCGCCAGCAGCTCCGGACAGGGGGCTTACGAGCAGTACTTC.

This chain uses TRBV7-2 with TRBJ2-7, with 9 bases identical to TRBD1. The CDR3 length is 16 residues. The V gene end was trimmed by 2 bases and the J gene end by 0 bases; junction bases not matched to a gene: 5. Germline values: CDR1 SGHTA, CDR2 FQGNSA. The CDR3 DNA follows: TGTGCCAGCAGCTTATTGGACAGGGGTCCCTCCTACGAGCAGTACTTC. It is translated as CASSLLDRGPSYEQYF.

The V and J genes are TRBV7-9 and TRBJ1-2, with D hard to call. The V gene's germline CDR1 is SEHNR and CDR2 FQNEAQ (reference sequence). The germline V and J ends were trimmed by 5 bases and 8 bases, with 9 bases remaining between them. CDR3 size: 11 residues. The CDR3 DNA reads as TGTGCCAGCAGCCACGGAATGGGCTACACCTTC. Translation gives CASSHGMGYTF.

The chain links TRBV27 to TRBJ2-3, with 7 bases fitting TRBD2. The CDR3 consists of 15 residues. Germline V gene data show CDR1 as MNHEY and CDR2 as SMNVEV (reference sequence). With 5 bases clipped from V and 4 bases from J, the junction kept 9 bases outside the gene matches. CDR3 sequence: CASSPLADMADTQYF. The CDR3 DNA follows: TGTGCCAGCAGTCCCCTAGCGGATATGGCAGATACGCAGTATTTT.

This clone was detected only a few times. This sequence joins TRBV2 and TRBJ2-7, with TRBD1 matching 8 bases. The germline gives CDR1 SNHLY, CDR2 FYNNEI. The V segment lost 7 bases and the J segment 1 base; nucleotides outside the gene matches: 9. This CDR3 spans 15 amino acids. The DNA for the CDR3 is TGTGCCAGCATCCTCCGAGACAGGGGATCCTACGAGCAGTACTTC. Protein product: CASILRDRGSYEQYF.

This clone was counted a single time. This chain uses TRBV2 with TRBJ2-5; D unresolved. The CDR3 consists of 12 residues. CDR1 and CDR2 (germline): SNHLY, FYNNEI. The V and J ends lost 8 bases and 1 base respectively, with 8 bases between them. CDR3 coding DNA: TGTGCCAGCGGGTGGGGCCAAGAGACCCAGTACTTC. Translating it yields CASGWGQETQYF.

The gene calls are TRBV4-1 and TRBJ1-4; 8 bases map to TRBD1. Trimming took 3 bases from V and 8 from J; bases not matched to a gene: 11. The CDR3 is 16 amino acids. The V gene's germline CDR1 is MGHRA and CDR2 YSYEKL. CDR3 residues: CASSHPRVTGEEKLFF. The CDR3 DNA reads TGCGCCAGCAGCCACCCCCGGGTGACAGGGGAGGAAAAACTGTTTTTT.

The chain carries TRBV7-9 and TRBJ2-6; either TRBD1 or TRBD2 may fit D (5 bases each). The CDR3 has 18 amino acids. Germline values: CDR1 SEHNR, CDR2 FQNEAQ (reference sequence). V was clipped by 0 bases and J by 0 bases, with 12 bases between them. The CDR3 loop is CASSLAPRDPSGANVLTF. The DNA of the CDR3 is TGTGCCAGCAGCTTAGCCCCCAGGGACCCCTCTGGGGCCAACGTCCTGACTTTC.

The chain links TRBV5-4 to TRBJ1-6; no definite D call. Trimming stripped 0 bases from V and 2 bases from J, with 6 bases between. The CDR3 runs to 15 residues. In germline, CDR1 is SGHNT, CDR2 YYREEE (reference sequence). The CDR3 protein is CASSLDVTYNSPLHF. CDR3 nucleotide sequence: TGTGCCAGCAGCTTGGATGTTACCTATAATTCACCCCTCCACTTT.

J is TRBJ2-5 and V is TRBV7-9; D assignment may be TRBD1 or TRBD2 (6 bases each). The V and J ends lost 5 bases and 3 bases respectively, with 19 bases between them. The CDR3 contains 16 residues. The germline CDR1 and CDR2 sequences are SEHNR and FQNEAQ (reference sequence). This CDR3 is CASSPRVGAGKETQYF. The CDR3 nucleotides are TGTGCCAGCAGCCCCCGCGTGGGGGCGGGGAAAGAGACCCAGTACTTC.

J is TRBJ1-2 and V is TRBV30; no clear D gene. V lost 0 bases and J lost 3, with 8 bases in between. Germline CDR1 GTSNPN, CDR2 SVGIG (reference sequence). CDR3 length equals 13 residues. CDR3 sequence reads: CAWSVDGDYGYTF. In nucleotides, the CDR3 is TGTGCCTGGAGTGTAGATGGGGACTATGGCTACACCTTC.

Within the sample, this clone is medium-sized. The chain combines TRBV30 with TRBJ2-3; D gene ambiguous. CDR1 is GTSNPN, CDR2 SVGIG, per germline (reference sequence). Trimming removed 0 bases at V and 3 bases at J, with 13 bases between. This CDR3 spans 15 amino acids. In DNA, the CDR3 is TGTGCCTGGAGTGTAGAATCTTGGCTGACAGATACGCAGTATTTT. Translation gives CAWSVESWLTDTQYF.

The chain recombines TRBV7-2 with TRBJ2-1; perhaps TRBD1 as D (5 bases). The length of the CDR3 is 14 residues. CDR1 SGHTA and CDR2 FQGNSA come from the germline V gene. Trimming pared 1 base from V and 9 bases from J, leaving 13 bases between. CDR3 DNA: TGTGCCAGCAGCTTAGGGGGCCAGGGCACTGAGCAGTTCTTC. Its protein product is CASSLGGQGTEQFF. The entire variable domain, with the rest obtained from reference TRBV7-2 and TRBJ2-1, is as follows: GAGVSQSPSNKVTEKGKDVELRCDPISGHTALYWYRQSLGQGLEFLIYFQGNSAPDKSGLPSDRFSAERTGGSVSTLTIQRTQQEDSAVYLCASSLGGQGTEQFFGPGTRLTVL.

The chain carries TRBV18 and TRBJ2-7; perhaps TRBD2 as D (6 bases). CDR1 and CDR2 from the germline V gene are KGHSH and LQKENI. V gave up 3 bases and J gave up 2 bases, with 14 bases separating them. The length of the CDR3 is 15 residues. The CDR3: CASSPAGLSPYEQYF. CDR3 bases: TGTGCCAGCTCACCGGCGGGACTGAGCCCCTACGAGCAGTACTTC.

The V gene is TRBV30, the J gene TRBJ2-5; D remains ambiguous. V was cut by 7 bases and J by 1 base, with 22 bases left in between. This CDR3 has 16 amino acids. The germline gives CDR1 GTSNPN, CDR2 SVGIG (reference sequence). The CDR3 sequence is CASGLKILWGQETQYF. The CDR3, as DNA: TGTGCCTCCGGGCTTAAGATTCTTTGGGGCCAAGAGACCCAGTACTTC. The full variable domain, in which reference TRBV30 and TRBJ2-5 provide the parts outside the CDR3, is SQTIHQWPATLVQPVGSPLSLECTVEGTSNPNLYWYRQAAGRGLQLLFYSVGIGQISSEVPQNLSASRPQDRQFILSSKKLLLSDSGFYLCASGLKILWGQETQYFGPGTRLLVL.

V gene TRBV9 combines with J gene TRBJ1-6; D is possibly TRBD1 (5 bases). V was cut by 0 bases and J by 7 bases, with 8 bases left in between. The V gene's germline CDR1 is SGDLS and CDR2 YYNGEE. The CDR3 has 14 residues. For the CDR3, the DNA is TGTGCCAGCAGCGTAGAACAGGAGAATTCACCCCTCCACTTT. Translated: CASSVEQENSPLHF.

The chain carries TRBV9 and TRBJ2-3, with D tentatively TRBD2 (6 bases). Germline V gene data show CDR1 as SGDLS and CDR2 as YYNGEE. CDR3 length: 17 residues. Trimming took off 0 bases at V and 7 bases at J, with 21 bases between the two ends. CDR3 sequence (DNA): TGTGCCAGCAGCGTAGGCTTAGCCTCCGGGAGTTACAATACGCAGTATTTT. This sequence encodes CASSVGLASGSYNTQYF.

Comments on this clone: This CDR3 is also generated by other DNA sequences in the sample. Here the CDR3 reads CASSLPGLGTTEAFF. The CDR3 coding sequence is TGCGCCAGCAGCTTGCCAGGTCTAGGGACCACTGAAGCTTTCTTT. The chain couples TRBV5-1 to TRBJ1-1, with TRBD1 as a possible D gene (5 bases). The ends were cut back, 1 base at V and 4 bases at J, with 14 bases in the middle. Looked up from germline, CDR1 is SGHRS and CDR2 is YFSETQ. CDR3 length: 15 residues.